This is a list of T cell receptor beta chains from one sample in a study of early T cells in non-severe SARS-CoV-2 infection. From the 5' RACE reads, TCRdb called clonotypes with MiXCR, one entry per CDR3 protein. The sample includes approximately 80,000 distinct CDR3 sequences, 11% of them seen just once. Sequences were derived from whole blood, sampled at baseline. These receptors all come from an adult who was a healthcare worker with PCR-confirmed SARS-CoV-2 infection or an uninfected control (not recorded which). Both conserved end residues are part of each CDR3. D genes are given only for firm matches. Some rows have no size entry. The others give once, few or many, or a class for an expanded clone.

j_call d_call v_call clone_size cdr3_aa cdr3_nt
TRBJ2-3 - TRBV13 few CASSLESRGGSDTQYF TGTGCCAGCAGCTTAGAGAGCAGGGGCGGCTCGGATACGCAGTATTTT
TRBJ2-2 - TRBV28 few CASRPTGADYTGELFF TGTGCCAGCAGACCTACCGGGGCTGACTACACCGGGGAGCTGTTTTTT
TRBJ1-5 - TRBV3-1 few CASSDSIDQPQHF TGTGCCAGCAGCGACAGCATAGATCAGCCCCAGCATTTT
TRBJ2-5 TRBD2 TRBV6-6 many CASSYPSSGGAGTQYF TGTGCCAGCAGTTACCCCTCTAGCGGGGGTGCAGGGACCCAGTACTTC
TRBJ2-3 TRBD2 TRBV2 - CASIGETSATDTQYF TGTGCCAGCATTGGGGAGACTAGCGCCACAGATACGCAGTATTTT
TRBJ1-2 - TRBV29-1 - CSVEQADYGYTF TGCAGCGTTGAACAGGCTGACTATGGCTACACCTTC
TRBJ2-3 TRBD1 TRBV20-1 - CAPSGQATDTQYF TGCGCTCCGTCCGGACAGGCCACAGATACGCAGTATTTT
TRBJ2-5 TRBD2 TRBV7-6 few CASSLNGGAEETQYF TGTGCCAGCAGCTTAAACGGGGGGGCCGAAGAGACCCAGTACTTC
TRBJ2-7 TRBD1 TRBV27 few CASSPQGARNEQYF TGTGCCAGCAGTCCCCAGGGGGCGCGGAACGAGCAGTACTTC
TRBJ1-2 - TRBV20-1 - CSARDLRQPMGGYTF TGCAGTGCTAGAGATCTTCGCCAGCCCATGGGAGGCTACACCTTC
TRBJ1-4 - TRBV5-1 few CASRDGDNEKLFF TGCGCCAGCAGGGACGGAGATAATGAAAAACTGTTTTTT
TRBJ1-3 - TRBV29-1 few CSVSFYSGNTIYF TGCAGCGTCTCCTTCTACTCTGGAAACACCATATATTTT
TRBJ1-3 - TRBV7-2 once CVSSPALGGTIYF TGTGTCAGCAGCCCAGCGCTGGGTGGGACCATATATTTT
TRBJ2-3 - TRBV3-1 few CASSGYLDTQYF TGTGCCAGCAGCGGATATTTGGATACGCAGTATTTT
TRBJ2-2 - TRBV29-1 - CSVAQGSNTGELFF TGCAGCGTTGCCCAGGGCTCGAACACCGGGGAGCTGTTTTTT
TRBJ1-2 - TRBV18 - CASSMADAAVGYTF TGTGCCAGCTCAATGGCAGACGCGGCGGTTGGCTACACCTTC
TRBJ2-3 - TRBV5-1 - CASSSQGGKDTQYF TGCGCCAGCAGCTCGCAGGGGGGAAAAGATACGCAGTATTTT
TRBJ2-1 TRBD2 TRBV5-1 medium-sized CASSPGLAGYNEQFF TGCGCCAGCAGCCCGGGACTAGCGGGCTACAATGAGCAGTTCTTC
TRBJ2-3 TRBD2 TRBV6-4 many CASSDIAGGVDTQYF TGTGCCAGCAGTGACATAGCGGGGGGGGTGGATACGCAGTATTTT
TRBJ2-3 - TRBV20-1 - CSASVLALSSTDTQYF TGCAGTGCTAGCGTCTTGGCCCTTTCTAGCACAGATACGCAGTATTTT
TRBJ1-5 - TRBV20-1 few CSARDSGLQPQHF TGCAGTGCTAGAGATTCGGGTCTCCAGCCCCAGCATTTT
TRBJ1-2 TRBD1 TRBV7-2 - CASSPRTGGNYGYTF TGTGCCAGCAGCCCGCGGACAGGGGGCAACTATGGCTACACCTTC
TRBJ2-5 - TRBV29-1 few CSASVSGRETQYF TGCAGCGCCTCAGTTAGCGGCCGAGAGACCCAGTACTTC
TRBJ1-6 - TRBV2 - CASSDDSPLHF TGTGCCAGCAGTGATGATTCACCCCTCCACTTC
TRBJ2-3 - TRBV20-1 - CSARSIPSTDTQYF TGCAGTGCTAGGAGTATCCCTAGCACAGATACGCAGTATTTT
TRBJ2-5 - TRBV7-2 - CASSPEGGQETQYF TGTGCCAGCAGTCCCGAGGGTGGCCAAGAGACCCAGTACTTC
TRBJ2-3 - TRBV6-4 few CASSPDGGSGTDTQYF TGTGCCAGCAGCCCTGATGGGGGGTCGGGCACAGATACGCAGTATTTT